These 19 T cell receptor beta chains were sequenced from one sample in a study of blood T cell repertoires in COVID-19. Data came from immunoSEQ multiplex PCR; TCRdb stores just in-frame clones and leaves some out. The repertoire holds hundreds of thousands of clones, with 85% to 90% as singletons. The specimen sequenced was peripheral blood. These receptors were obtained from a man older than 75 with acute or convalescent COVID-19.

CDR3 DNA sequence: TGTGCCAGCAGCGTAGCTGGGGACAGGGTGGGCAATGAGCAGTTCTTC. Translating gives CASSVAGDRVGNEQFF. The chain has TRBV9 and TRBJ2-1, with 9 nucleotides matching TRBD1. The CDR3 consists of 16 residues. Germline trimming cut 0 bases from V and 6 bases from J; bases unmatched to any gene: 7. Germline-derived CDR1 and CDR2 are SGDLS and YYNGEE.

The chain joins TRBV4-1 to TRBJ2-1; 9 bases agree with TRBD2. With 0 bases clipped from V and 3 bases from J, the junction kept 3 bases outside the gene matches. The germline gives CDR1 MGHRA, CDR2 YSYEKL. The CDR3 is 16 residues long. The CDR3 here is CASSQDETSGYNEQFF. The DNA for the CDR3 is TGCGCCAGCAGCCAAGATGAGACTAGCGGCTACAATGAGCAGTTCTTC.

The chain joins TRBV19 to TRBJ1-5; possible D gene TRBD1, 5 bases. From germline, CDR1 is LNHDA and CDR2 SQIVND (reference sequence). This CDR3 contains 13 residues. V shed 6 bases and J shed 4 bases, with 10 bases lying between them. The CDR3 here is CASRMTANQPQHF. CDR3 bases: TGTGCCAGTAGGATGACAGCGAATCAGCCCCAGCATTTT. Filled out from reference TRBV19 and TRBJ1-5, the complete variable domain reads DGGITQSPKYLFRKEGQNVTLSCEQNLNHDAMYWYRQDPGQGLRLIYYSQIVNDFQKGDIAEGYSVSREKKESFPLTVTSAQKNPTAFYLCASRMTANQPQHFGDGTRLSIL.

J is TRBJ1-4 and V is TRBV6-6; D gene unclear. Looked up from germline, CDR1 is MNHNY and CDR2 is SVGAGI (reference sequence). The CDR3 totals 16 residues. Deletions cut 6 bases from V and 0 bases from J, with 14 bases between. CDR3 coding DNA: TGTGCCAGCAGCACCGGAGGAAGGGCAACTAATGAAAAACTGTTTTTT. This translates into CASSTGGRATNEKLFF.

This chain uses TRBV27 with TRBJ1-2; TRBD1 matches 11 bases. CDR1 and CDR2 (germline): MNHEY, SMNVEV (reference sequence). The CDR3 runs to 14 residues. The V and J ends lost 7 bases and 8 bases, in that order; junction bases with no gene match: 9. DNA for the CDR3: TGTGCCAGCACCGGACAGGGGGCGCGGGGAGGCTACACCTTC. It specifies CASTGQGARGGYTF.

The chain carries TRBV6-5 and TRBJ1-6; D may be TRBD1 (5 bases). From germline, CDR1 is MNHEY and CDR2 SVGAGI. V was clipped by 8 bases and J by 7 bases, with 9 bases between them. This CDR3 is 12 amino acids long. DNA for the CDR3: TGTGCCAGCGGCAGACAGAATTCACCCCTCCACTTT. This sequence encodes CASGRQNSPLHF.

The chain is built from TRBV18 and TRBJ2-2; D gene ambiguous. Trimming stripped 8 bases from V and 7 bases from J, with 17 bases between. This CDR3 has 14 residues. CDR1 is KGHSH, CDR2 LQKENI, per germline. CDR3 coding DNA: TGTGCCAGCCTCCCTTCTCAACAGTTCGGGGAGCTGTTTTTT. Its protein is CASLPSQQFGELFF.

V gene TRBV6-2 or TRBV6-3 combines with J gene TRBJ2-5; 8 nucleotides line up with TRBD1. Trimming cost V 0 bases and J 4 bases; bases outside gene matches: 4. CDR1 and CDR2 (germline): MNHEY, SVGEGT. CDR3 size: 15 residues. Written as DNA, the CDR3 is TGTGCCAGCAGTTACTCCTCGACAGGGGCAGAGACCCAGTACTTC. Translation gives CASSYSSTGAETQYF.

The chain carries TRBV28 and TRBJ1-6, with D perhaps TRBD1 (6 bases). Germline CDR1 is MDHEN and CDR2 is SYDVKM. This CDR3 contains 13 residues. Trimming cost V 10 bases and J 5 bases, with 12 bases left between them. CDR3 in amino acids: CAILGQNNSPLHF. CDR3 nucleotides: TGTGCCATTCTGGGACAAAATAATTCACCCCTCCACTTT.

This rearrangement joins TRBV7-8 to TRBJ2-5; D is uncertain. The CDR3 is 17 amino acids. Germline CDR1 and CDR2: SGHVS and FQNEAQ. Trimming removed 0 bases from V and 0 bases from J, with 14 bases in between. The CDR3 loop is CASSLAYRLLNQETQYF. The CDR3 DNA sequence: TGTGCCAGCAGCTTAGCCTACCGTTTATTGAACCAAGAGACCCAGTACTTC.

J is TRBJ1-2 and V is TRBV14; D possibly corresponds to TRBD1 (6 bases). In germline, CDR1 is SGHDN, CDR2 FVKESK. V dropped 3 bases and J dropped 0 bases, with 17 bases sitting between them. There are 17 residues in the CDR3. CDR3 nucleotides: TGTGCCAGCAGCCATAGAGCCGGGACACGAACTAACTATGGCTACACCTTC. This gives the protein CASSHRAGTRTNYGYTF.

CDR3 nucleotides: TGTGCCAGCAGTGAAGGCGGGAACACTGAAGCTTTCTTT. As protein: CASSEGGNTEAFF. The chain joins TRBV25-1 to TRBJ1-1, with D unclear. The CDR3 has 13 residues. V lost 2 bases, J lost 1 base, and 5 bases lay in between. Looked up from germline, CDR1 is MGHDK and CDR2 is SYGVNS.

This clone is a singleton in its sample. The CDR3 bases are TGTGCCATCAGTTCCGGGACAGGGGGCGCGTATGGCTACACCTTC. This codes for CAISSGTGGAYGYTF. The rearrangement uses TRBV10-3 and TRBJ1-2, with 12 bases that match TRBD1. V was clipped by 5 bases and J by 5 bases; unmatched bases: 6. In germline, CDR1 is ENHRY, CDR2 SYGVKD. CDR3 length: 15 residues.

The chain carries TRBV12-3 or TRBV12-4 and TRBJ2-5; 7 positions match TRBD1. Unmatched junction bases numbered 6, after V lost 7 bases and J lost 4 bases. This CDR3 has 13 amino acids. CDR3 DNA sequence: TGTGCCAGCAATACAGGGGTTAGAGAGACCCAGTACTTC. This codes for CASNTGVRETQYF.

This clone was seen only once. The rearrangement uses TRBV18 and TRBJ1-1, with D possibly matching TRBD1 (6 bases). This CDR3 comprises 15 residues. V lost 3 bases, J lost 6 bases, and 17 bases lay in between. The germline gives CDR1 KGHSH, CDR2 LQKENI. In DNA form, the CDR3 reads TGTGCCAGCTCACCTGAAACAGGGCTCACGGCTGAAGCTTTCTTT. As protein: CASSPETGLTAEAFF. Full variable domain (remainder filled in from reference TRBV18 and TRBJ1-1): NAGVMQNPRHLVRRRGQEARLRCSPMKGHSHVYWYRQLPEEGLKFMVYLQKENIIDESGMPKERFSAEFPKEGPSILRIQQVVRGDSAAYFCASSPETGLTAEAFFGQGTRLTVV.

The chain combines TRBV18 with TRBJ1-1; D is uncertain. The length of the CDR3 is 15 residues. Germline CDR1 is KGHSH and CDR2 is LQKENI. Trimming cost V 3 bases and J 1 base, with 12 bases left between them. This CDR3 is CASSPVQTSNTEAFF. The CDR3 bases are TGTGCCAGCTCACCGGTTCAGACATCGAACACTGAAGCTTTCTTT.

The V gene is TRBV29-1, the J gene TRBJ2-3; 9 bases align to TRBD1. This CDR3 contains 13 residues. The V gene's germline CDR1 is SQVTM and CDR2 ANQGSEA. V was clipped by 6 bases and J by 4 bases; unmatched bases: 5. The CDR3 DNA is TGCAGCGTCGGGGGACAGGGAGCAGATACGCAGTATTTT. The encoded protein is CSVGGQGADTQYF.

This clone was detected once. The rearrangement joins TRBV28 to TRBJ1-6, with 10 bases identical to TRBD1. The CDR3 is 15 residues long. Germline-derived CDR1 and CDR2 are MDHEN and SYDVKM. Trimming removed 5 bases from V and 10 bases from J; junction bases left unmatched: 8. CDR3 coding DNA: TGTGCCAGCAGTGATCGGGACAGGGGCCGGTCACCCCTCCACTTT. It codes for CASSDRDRGRSPLHF. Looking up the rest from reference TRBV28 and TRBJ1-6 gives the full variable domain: DVKVTQSSRYLVKRTGEKVFLECVQDMDHENMFWYRQDPGLGLRLIYFSYDVKMKEKGDIPEGYSVSREKKERFSLILESASTNQTSMYLCASSDRDRGRSPLHFGNGTRLTVT.

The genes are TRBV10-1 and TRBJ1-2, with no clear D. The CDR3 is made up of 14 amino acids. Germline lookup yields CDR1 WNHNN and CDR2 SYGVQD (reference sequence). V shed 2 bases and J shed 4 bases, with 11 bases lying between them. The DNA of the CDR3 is TGCGCCAGCAGTGAGCCGGCAGCGGGCTATGGCTACACCTTC. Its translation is CASSEPAAGYGYTF.